This TCR beta chain was retrieved from a study of blood T cell repertoires in COVID-19. Whole-study context: The origin of the acute and convalescent COVID-19 samples was the United States, Italy and Spain. T cells, B-cell-depleted T cells, or PBMCs provided the cDNA or gDNA that served as material.

Sequenced by immunoSEQ multiplex PCR; TCRdb stores in-frame clones only, minus some. The data hold roughly 240,000 clones, with more than 65% observed a single time. Germline lookup yields CDR1 SGHRS and CDR2 YFSETQ. Trimming removed 0 bases at V and 9 bases at J, with 13 bases between. The CDR3 runs to 13 residues. This TCR came from a man aged 35 to 55 who had recovered from COVID-19. The chain combines TRBV5-1 with TRBJ2-7, with D perhaps TRBD2 (5 bases). Sequencing used peripheral blood. In nucleotides, the CDR3 is TGCGCCAGCAGCTTGGTATCGCGCGGAGGGCAGTACTTC. Translated, it gives CASSLVSRGGQYF.